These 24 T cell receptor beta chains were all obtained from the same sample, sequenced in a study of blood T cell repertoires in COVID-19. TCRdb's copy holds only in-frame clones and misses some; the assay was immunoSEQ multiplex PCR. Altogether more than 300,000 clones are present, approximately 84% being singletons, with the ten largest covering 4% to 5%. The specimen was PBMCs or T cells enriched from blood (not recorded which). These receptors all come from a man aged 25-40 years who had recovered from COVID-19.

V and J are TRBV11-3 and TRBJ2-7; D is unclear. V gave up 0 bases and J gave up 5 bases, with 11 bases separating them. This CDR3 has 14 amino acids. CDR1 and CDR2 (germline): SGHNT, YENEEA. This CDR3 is CASSLDSRSHEQYF. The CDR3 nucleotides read TGTGCCAGCAGCTTAGACTCACGGTCCCACGAGCAGTACTTC.

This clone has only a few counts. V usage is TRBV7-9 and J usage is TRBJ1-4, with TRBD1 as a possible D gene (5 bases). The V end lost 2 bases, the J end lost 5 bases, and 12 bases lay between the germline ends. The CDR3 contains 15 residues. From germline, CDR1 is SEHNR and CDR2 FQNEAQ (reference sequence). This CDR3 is CASSLLKPGNEKLFF. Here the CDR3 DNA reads TGTGCCAGCAGCTTACTCAAACCAGGGAATGAAAAACTGTTTTTT.

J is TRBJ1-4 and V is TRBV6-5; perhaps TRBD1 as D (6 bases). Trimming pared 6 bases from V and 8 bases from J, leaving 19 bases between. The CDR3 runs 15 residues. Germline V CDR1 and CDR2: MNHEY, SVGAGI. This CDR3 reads CASSLGGPPGEKLFF. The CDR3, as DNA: TGTGCCAGCAGCCTCGGGGGGCCCCCGGGAGAAAAACTGTTTTTT.

CDR3 loop: CASSQDSQGWNSPLHF. The CDR3 DNA sequence: TGTGCCAGCAGCCAAGACTCCCAGGGGTGGAATTCACCCCTCCACTTT. J is TRBJ1-6 and V is TRBV4-2; TRBD1 might be the D (6 bases). Germline-derived CDR1 and CDR2 are LGHNA and YNFKEQ. V was pared by 0 bases and J by 7 bases, with 13 bases between. This CDR3 spans 16 amino acids.

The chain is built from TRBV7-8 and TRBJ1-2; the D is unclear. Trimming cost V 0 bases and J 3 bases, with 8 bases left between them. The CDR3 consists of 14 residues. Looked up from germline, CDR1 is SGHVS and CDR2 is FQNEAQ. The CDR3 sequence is CASSLASTDYGYTF. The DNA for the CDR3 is TGTGCCAGCAGCTTAGCCTCCACGGACTATGGCTACACCTTC.

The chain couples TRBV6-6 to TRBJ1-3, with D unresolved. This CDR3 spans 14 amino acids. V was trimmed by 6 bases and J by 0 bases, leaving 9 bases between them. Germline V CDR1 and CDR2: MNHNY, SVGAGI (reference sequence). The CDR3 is CASSRSSSGNTIYF. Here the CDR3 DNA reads TGTGCCAGCAGCCGTTCGAGCTCTGGAAACACCATATATTTT.

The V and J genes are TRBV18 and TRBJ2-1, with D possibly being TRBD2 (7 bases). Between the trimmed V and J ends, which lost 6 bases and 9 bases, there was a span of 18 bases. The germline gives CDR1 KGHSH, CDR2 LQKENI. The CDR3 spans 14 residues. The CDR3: CASSSTGSGREQFF. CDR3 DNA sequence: TGTGCCAGCTCGTCGACAGGTAGCGGGCGTGAGCAGTTCTTC.

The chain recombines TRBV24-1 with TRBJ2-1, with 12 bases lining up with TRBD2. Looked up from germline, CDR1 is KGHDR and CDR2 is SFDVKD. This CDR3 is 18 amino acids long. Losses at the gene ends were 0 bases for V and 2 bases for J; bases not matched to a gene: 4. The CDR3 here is CATSDLSPSGRAYNEQFF. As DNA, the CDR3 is TGTGCCACCAGTGATTTGTCACCTAGCGGGAGGGCCTACAATGAGCAGTTCTTC.

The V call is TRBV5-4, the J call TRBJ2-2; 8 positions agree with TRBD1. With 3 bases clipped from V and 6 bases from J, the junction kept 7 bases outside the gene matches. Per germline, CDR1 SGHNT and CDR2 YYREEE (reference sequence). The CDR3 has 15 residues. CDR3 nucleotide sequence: TGTGCCAGCAGCTACGGACAGGGCCATGCCGGGGAGCTGTTTTTT. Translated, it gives CASSYGQGHAGELFF.

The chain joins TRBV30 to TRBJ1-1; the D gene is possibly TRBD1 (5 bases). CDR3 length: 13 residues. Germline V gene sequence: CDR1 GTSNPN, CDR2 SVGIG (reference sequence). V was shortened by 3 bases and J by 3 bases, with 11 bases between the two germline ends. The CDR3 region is CAWSSGGDTEAFF. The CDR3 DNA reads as TGTGCCTGGAGCTCGGGGGGAGACACTGAAGCTTTCTTT.

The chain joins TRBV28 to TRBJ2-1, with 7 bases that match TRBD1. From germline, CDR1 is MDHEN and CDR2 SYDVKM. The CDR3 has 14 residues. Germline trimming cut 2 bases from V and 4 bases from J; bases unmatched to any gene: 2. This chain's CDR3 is CASSLVDRYNEQFF. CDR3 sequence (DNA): TGTGCCAGCAGTTTAGTGGACAGGTACAATGAGCAGTTCTTC.

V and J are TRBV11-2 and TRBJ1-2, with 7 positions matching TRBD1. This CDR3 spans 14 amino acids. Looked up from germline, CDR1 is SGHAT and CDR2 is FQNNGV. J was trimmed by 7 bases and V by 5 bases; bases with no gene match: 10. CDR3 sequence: CASSPDRVPPGYTF. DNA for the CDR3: TGTGCCAGCAGCCCAGACAGGGTTCCGCCTGGCTACACCTTC.

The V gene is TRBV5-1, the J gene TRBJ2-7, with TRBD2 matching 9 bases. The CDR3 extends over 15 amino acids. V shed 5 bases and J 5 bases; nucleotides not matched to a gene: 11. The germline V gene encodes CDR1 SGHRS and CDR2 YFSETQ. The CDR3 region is CASRMGGGEEHEQYF. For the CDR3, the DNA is TGCGCCAGCAGAATGGGCGGGGGGGAAGAACACGAGCAGTACTTC. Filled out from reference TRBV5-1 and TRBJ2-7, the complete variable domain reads KAGVTQTPRYLIKTRGQQVTLSCSPISGHRSVSWYQQTPGQGLQFLFEYFSETQRNKGNFPGRFSGRQFSNSRSEMNVSTLELGDSALYLCASRMGGGEEHEQYFGPGTRLTVT.

The CDR3 loop reads CASSPQGAGFTDTQYF. The CDR3 DNA reads as TGTGCCAGCTCACCACAAGGTGCCGGGTTCACAGATACGCAGTATTTT. The chain uses TRBV18 and TRBJ2-3, with no clear D. V shed 1 base and J shed 2 bases, with 13 bases lying between them. Germline values: CDR1 KGHSH, CDR2 LQKENI. This CDR3 comprises 16 residues.

This CDR3 is CASILTSRVPHGYTF. The CDR3 region has the DNA TGTGCCAGTATCCTAACGTCCAGGGTGCCGCATGGCTACACCTTC. The V call is TRBV19, the J call TRBJ1-2; a possible D gene is TRBD1 (5 bases). CDR1 and CDR2 from the germline V gene are LNHDA and SQIVND (reference sequence). V was shortened by 7 bases and J by 6 bases, with 21 bases between the two germline ends. The CDR3 has 15 residues.

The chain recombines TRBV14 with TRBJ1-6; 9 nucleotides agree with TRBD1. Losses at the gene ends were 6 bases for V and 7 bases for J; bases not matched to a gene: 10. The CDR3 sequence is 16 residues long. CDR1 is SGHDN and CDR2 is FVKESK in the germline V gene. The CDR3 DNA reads TGTGCCAGCAGTCTCGGACAGGGGAGGGGGAATTCACCCCTCCACTTT. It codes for CASSLGQGRGNSPLHF.

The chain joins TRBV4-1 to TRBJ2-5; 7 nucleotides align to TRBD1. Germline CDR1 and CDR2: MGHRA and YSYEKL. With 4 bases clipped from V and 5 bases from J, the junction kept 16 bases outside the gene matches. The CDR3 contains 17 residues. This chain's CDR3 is CASSRAVQGRSSETQYF. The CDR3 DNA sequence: TGCGCCAGCAGCCGGGCGGTACAGGGGCGATCTTCGGAGACCCAGTACTTC.

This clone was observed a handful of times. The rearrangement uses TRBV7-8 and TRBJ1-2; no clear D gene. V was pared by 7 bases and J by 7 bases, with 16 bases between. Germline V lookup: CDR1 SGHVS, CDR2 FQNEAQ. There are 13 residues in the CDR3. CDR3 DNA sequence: TGTGCCAGCACAACTCGGACTGGGGTTGGCTACACCTTC. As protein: CASTTRTGVGYTF.

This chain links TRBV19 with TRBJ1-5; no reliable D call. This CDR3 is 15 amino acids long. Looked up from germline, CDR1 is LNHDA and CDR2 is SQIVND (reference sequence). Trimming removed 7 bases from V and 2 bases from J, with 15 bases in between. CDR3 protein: CASKSSGNGNQPQHF. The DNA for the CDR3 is TGTGCCAGTAAAAGTTCGGGGAACGGCAATCAGCCCCAGCATTTT.

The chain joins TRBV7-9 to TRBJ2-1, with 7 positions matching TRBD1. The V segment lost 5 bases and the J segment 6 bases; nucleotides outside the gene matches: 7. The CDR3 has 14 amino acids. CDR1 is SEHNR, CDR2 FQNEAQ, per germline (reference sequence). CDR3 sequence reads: CASSQTGHINEQFF. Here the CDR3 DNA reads TGTGCCAGCAGCCAGACAGGGCACATCAATGAGCAGTTCTTC.

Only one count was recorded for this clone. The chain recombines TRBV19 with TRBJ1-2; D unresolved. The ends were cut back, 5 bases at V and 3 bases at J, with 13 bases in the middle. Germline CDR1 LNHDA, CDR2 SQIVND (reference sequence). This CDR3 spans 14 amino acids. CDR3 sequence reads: CASSPSEVYYGYTF. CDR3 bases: TGTGCCAGTAGTCCCAGCGAAGTGTACTATGGCTACACCTTC.

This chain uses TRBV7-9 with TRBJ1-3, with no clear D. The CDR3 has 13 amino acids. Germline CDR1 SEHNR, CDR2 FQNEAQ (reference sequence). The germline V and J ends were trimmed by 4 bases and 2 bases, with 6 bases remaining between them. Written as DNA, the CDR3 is TGTGCCAGCAGCTCAAGCCCTGGAAACACCATATATTTT. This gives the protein CASSSSPGNTIYF.

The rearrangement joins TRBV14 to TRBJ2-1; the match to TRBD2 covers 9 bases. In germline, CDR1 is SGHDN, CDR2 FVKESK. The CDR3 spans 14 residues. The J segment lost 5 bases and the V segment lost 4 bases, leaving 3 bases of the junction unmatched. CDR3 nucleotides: TGTGCCAGCAGCCGTGCGGGAGGGAACAATGAGCAGTTCTTC. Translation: CASSRAGGNNEQFF.

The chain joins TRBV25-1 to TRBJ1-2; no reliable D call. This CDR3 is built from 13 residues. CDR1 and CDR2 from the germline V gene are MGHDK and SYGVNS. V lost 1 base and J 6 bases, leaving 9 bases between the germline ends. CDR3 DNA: TGTGCCAGCAGTGAATTTGAACAAGATGGCTACACCTTC. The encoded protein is CASSEFEQDGYTF.